Below are 31 T cell receptor beta chains sequenced from a single sample in a study of beta chain features in type 1 diabetes. Of the isolated RNA, all was reverse transcribed, and so the sequenced material was expressed TCRB transcripts. Some clones are missing from TCRdb's copy, which holds only in-frame ones; the method was immunoSEQ multiplex PCR. The sample lists under 200,000 clones, approximately 9% occurring once. Material: central memory CD4+ T cells from blood. These receptors were taken from a woman younger than 35 in good health.

The CDR3 is CASSPPFPRGTGELFF. The CDR3, as DNA: TGTGCCAGCAGCCCTCCATTCCCGAGAGGGACCGGGGAGCTGTTTTTT. This sequence joins TRBV9 and TRBJ2-2, with D possibly TRBD2 on 5 matching bases. Looked up from germline, CDR1 is SGDLS and CDR2 is YYNGEE. V was shortened by 4 bases and J by 5 bases, with 18 bases between the two germline ends. CDR3 length: 16 amino acids. The variable domain in full, completed from reference TRBV9 and TRBJ2-2, reads DSGVTQTPKHLITATGQRVTLRCSPRSGDLSVYWYQQSLDQGLQFLIQYYNGEERAKGNILERFSAQQFPDLHSELNLSSLELGDSALYFCASSPPFPRGTGELFFGEGSRLTVL.

This clone was counted between two and nine times. The V call is TRBV25-1, the J call TRBJ2-1; 8 nucleotides align to TRBD2. CDR3 size: 15 residues. Germline V gene sequence: CDR1 MGHDK, CDR2 SYGVNS. V shed 2 bases and J 8 bases; nucleotides not matched to a gene: 8. DNA for the CDR3: TGTGCCAGCAGTGAACGAGCGGGAGAGGTCCATGAGCAGTTCTTC. It is translated as CASSERAGEVHEQFF.

This clone was seen a handful of times. The J gene is TRBJ2-3, the V gene TRBV7-9; the D is unclear. Germline assignment: CDR1 SEHNR and CDR2 FQNEAQ (reference sequence). Trimming stripped 5 bases from V and 0 bases from J, with 12 bases between. There are 15 residues in the CDR3. The CDR3 reads CASSATMASTDTQYF. Here the CDR3 DNA reads TGTGCCAGCAGCGCCACAATGGCTAGCACAGATACGCAGTATTTT.

This clone was counted only a few times. The chain couples TRBV2 to TRBJ2-5; TRBD2 matches 7 bases. Trimming cost V 2 bases and J 9 bases; bases outside gene matches: 9. Germline CDR1 SNHLY, CDR2 FYNNEI. The CDR3 contains 14 residues. The CDR3, as DNA: TGTGCCAGCAGTGAAAGCGGGATGGAAAGGGCCCAGTACTTC. Its translation: CASSESGMERAQYF.

This clone appeared a few times. J is TRBJ2-7 and V is TRBV18, with D unresolved. V was trimmed by 6 bases and J by 0 bases, leaving 3 bases between them. This CDR3 has 11 amino acids. Germline V gives CDR1 KGHSH, CDR2 LQKENI. The CDR3 DNA reads TGTGCCAGCTCCAGCTCCTACGAGCAGTACTTC. This translates into CASSSSYEQYF.

This clone was counted a few times. The gene calls are TRBV6-5 and TRBJ1-2, with a tentative D call TRBD1 (6 bases). CDR1 and CDR2 from the germline V gene are MNHEY and SVGAGI. The CDR3 covers 15 residues. V lost 0 bases to trimming and J lost 8 bases, with 16 bases between them. This chain's CDR3 is CASSYSKAGAEGYTF. CDR3 nucleotide sequence: TGTGCCAGCAGTTACTCGAAAGCAGGGGCGGAGGGCTACACCTTC.

This clone has just a few counts. Here the CDR3 reads CASRGQVYEQYF. The CDR3 DNA follows: TGTGCCAGCAGGGGACAGGTCTACGAGCAGTACTTC. This sequence joins TRBV2 and TRBJ2-7, with 8 nucleotides matching TRBD1. The CDR3 contains 12 residues. Germline CDR1 is SNHLY and CDR2 is FYNNEI. Losses at the gene ends were 6 bases for V and 3 bases for J; bases not matched to a gene: 1. Using reference TRBV2 and TRBJ2-7 for the parts outside the CDR3, the full variable domain is EPEVTQTPSHQVTQMGQEVILRCVPISNHLYFYWYRQILGQKVEFLVSFYNNEISEKSEIFDDQFSVERPDGSNFTLKIRSTKLEDSAMYFCASRGQVYEQYFGPGTRLTVT.

This clone showed up just a few times. This chain joins TRBV11-2 and TRBJ2-3, with 10 bases that match TRBD2. With V trimmed by 5 bases and J by 1 base, 9 bases remained unmatched. The length of the CDR3 is 17 residues. From germline, CDR1 is SGHAT and CDR2 FQNNGV. CDR3 bases: TGTGCCAGCAGCCTACCAACCGGGACTAGCGGCACAGATACGCAGTATTTT. Protein product: CASSLPTGTSGTDTQYF. Full variable domain (remainder filled in from reference TRBV11-2 and TRBJ2-3): EAGVAQSPRYKIIEKRQSVAFWCNPISGHATLYWYQQILGQGPKLLIQFQNNGVVDDSQLPKDRFSAERLKGVDSTLKIQPAKLEDSAVYLCASSLPTGTSGTDTQYFGPGTRLTVL.

This clone turned up a few times. This chain connects TRBV10-3 to TRBJ1-2; 7 bases fit TRBD1. V lost 1 base to trimming and J lost 6 bases; unmatched junction nucleotides: 2. CDR1 ENHRY and CDR2 SYGVKD come from the germline V gene. The CDR3 has 13 amino acids. The CDR3 protein is CAISEFRGNGYTF. CDR3 bases: TGTGCCATCAGTGAGTTCAGGGGGAATGGCTACACCTTC.

This clone was observed a handful of times. The gene calls are TRBV19 and TRBJ2-3; TRBD2 aligns across 12 bases. CDR1 and CDR2 from the germline V gene are LNHDA and SQIVND (reference sequence). This CDR3 spans 16 amino acids. V lost 5 bases, J lost 5 bases, and 8 bases stayed unmatched. This CDR3 reads CASSPILTSGGDTQYF. The CDR3 bases are TGTGCCAGTAGTCCAATCCTGACTAGCGGGGGAGATACGCAGTATTTT.

In regard to this clone: The same CDR3 arises from other DNA sequences in this sample as well. The chain employs TRBV5-1 and TRBJ2-3, with 8 bases that match TRBD2. Germline values: CDR1 SGHRS, CDR2 YFSETQ. The CDR3 is made up of 14 amino acids. V lost 3 bases to trimming and J lost 6 bases; unmatched junction nucleotides: 6. The CDR3 reads CASSSGLATDTQYF. The CDR3 bases are TGCGCCAGCAGCTCCGGACTAGCAACGGATACGCAGTATTTT.

This clone was counted only a few times. The chain recombines TRBV7-3 with TRBJ2-3, with TRBD2 matching 8 bases. Germline V CDR1 and CDR2: SGHTA, FQGTGA. CDR3 length: 14 residues. The V gene end was trimmed by 3 bases and the J gene end by 1 base; junction bases not matched to a gene: 0. The CDR3, as DNA: TGTGCCAGCAGCTTGACTAGCGGCACAGATACGCAGTATTTT. Translating gives CASSLTSGTDTQYF.

In this sample, this clone turned up a few times. V gene TRBV7-9 combines with J gene TRBJ2-4; 10 positions agree with TRBD1. The CDR3 length is 13 residues. J lost 7 bases, V lost 7 bases, and 4 bases had no gene match. Germline assignment: CDR1 SEHNR and CDR2 FQNEAQ (reference sequence). CDR3 DNA: TGTGCCAGCAATATGGACAGGGGGAACATTCAGTACTTC. Protein product: CASNMDRGNIQYF. The entire variable domain, with the rest obtained from reference TRBV7-9 and TRBJ2-4, is as follows: DTGVSQNPRHKITKRGQNVTFRCDPISEHNRLYWYRQTLGQGPEFLTYFQNEAQLEKSRLLSDRFSAERPKGSFSTLEIQRTEQGDSAMYLCASNMDRGNIQYFGAGTRLSVL.

There are a few counts of this clone. The chain combines TRBV4-3 with TRBJ2-3; D may be TRBD1 (6 bases). CDR1 and CDR2 from the germline V gene are LGHNA and YSLEER. The CDR3 is 17 residues long. V shed 4 bases and J shed 1 base, with 18 bases lying between them. DNA of the CDR3: TGCGCCAGCAGCCCCGCCGGCGGCAGGGGCGGCACAGATACGCAGTATTTT. This codes for CASSPAGGRGGTDTQYF.

V usage is TRBV5-6 and J usage is TRBJ2-2; D is uncertain. The CDR3 consists of 13 residues. Trimming took off 2 bases at V and 6 bases at J, with 8 bases between the two ends. The germline gives CDR1 SGHDT, CDR2 YYEEEE. Here the CDR3 reads CASSFNSPGELFF. CDR3 DNA sequence: TGTGCCAGCAGCTTTAATAGCCCCGGGGAGCTGTTTTTT.

A few counts support this clone. The chain links TRBV5-6 to TRBJ2-5; possible D gene TRBD1, 6 bases. The CDR3 is 14 amino acids. V shed 5 bases and J shed 0 bases, with 11 bases lying between them. Looked up from germline, CDR1 is SGHDT and CDR2 is YYEEEE. This chain's CDR3 is CASSPGTYQETQYF. The CDR3 nucleotides read TGTGCCAGCAGTCCCGGGACATACCAAGAGACCCAGTACTTC.

The chain recombines TRBV6-1 with TRBJ1-5; D is ambiguous. Germline V gene sequence: CDR1 MNHNS, CDR2 SASEGT. This CDR3 comprises 13 residues. Trimming took 6 bases from V and 9 from J, leaving 15 bases between them. The CDR3 spells CASSQTERGPQHF. The CDR3 DNA is TGTGCCAGCAGCCAAACGGAGCGCGGGCCCCAGCATTTT.

This clone was counted a few times. The chain uses TRBV19 and TRBJ1-5; D possibly corresponds to TRBD1 (5 bases). This CDR3 is 14 amino acids long. V lost 3 bases and J lost 5, with 11 bases in between. Germline values: CDR1 LNHDA, CDR2 SQIVND (reference sequence). The CDR3, as DNA: TGTGCCAGTAGTATGGGGGGATTCTATCAGCCCCAGCATTTT. It encodes CASSMGGFYQPQHF.

The chain links TRBV7-8 to TRBJ2-7; D is unresolved. V was cut by 5 bases and J by 3 bases, with 8 bases left in between. The CDR3 consists of 12 residues. CDR1 SGHVS and CDR2 FQNEAQ come from the germline V gene. The CDR3 reads CASSPRGYEQYF. CDR3 nucleotides: TGTGCCAGCAGCCCACGCGGCTACGAGCAGTACTTC.

The chain recombines TRBV7-6 with TRBJ2-2, with 9 bases that match TRBD2. The CDR3 is 15 residues long. With V trimmed by 2 bases and J by 5 bases, 3 bases remained unmatched. The germline CDR1 and CDR2 sequences are SGHVS and FNYEAQ. Written as DNA, the CDR3 is TGTGCCAGCAGCTTATCCAGCGGGGGGACCGGGGAGCTGTTTTTT. It encodes CASSLSSGGTGELFF.

V usage is TRBV6-5 and J usage is TRBJ1-1; D possibly corresponds to TRBD1 (5 bases). Trimming removed 0 bases at V and 7 bases at J, with 12 bases between. Looked up from germline, CDR1 is MNHEY and CDR2 is SVGAGI. The CDR3 runs to 14 residues. DNA of the CDR3: TGTGCCAGCAGTTACTCCGGGGGGGAGGGTGAAGCTTTCTTT. As protein: CASSYSGGEGEAFF.

The chain combines TRBV6-5 with TRBJ1-2; the match to TRBD1 covers 7 bases. This CDR3 has 14 amino acids. The germline gives CDR1 MNHEY, CDR2 SVGAGI. J gave up 6 bases and V 0 bases, and 4 bases lay outside the gene matches. The CDR3 nucleotides read TGTGCCAGCAGTTACTCGGACAGGCACAATGGCTACACCTTC. It translates to CASSYSDRHNGYTF.

This clone was picked up a small number of times. The chain combines TRBV6-6 with TRBJ1-2; 7 bases line up with TRBD1. With 9 bases clipped from V and 8 bases from J, the junction kept 12 bases outside the gene matches. Germline lookup yields CDR1 MNHNY and CDR2 SVGAGI (reference sequence). There are 13 residues in the CDR3. CDR3 sequence reads: CASTLEGAGGYTF. The CDR3 nucleotides read TGTGCCAGTACTCTGGAGGGGGCGGGCGGCTACACCTTC.

V and J are TRBV29-1 and TRBJ1-2; 7 nucleotides align to TRBD1. In germline, CDR1 is SQVTM, CDR2 ANQGSEA. The CDR3 sequence is 14 residues long. V lost 4 bases and J lost 0; bases outside the gene matches: 5. CDR3 amino acids: CSVGGQGANYGYTF. CDR3 nucleotide sequence: TGCAGCGTTGGGGGGCAGGGGGCTAACTATGGCTACACCTTC.

This clone was counted many times. The chain employs TRBV7-2 and TRBJ1-4, with D uncertain. There are 14 residues in the CDR3. Per germline, CDR1 SGHTA and CDR2 FQGNSA. Trimming took 3 bases from V and 0 from J, leaving 5 bases between them. In DNA form, the CDR3 reads TGTGCCAGCAGCTTCAGTGCAACTAATGAAAAACTGTTTTTT. Translation gives CASSFSATNEKLFF.

This clone was found a few times. V is TRBV7-2 and J is TRBJ2-7; D perhaps matches TRBD2 (7 bases). Trimming shortened V by 6 bases and J by 0 bases, and 15 bases separated the two germline ends. CDR1 and CDR2 (germline): SGHTA, FQGNSA. The CDR3 contains 15 residues. Here the CDR3 reads CASSGEGGGSYEQYF. The CDR3 DNA follows: TGTGCCAGCAGTGGGGAGGGAGGGGGCTCCTACGAGCAGTACTTC.

V usage is TRBV11-2 and J usage is TRBJ1-5; TRBD1 matches 9 bases. Trimming cost V 3 bases and J 7 bases; bases outside gene matches: 7. The CDR3 is 15 amino acids. The germline CDR1 and CDR2 sequences are SGHAT and FQNNGV. The CDR3 bases are TGTGCCAGCAGCTTGGGACAGGGCGTCGGACAGCCCCAGCATTTT. Translated: CASSLGQGVGQPQHF.

J is TRBJ1-2 and V is TRBV11-2, with 10 nucleotides matching TRBD1. Germline values: CDR1 SGHAT, CDR2 FQNNGV. Trimming took 6 bases from V and 7 from J; bases not matched to a gene: 8. This CDR3 is 14 amino acids long. CDR3 loop: CASSYPTGGGGYTF. The CDR3 coding sequence is TGTGCCAGCAGTTACCCGACAGGGGGCGGTGGCTACACCTTC.

A few counts support this clone. The rearrangement links TRBV29-1 to TRBJ2-7; 8 bases fit TRBD1. CDR3 length: 13 residues. V gave up 7 bases and J gave up 5 bases; unmatched junction bases: 10. CDR1 SQVTM and CDR2 ANQGSEA come from the germline V gene. Here the CDR3 reads CSGRTGWADEQYF. In DNA form, the CDR3 reads TGCAGCGGGCGGACAGGGTGGGCGGACGAGCAGTACTTC.

This chain links TRBV30 with TRBJ1-2, with D uncertain. The V end lost 5 bases, the J end lost 1 base, and 17 bases lay between the germline ends. This CDR3 comprises 15 residues. Germline V gene data show CDR1 as GTSNPN and CDR2 as SVGIG (reference sequence). In DNA form, the CDR3 reads TGTGCCTGGGAGCCTGGAGGGTATTATAACTATGGCTACACCTTC. Residues: CAWEPGGYYNYGYTF. The whole variable domain, filled in from reference TRBV30 and TRBJ1-2, reads SQTIHQWPATLVQPVGSPLSLECTVEGTSNPNLYWYRQAAGRGLQLLFYSVGIGQISSEVPQNLSASRPQDRQFILSSKKLLLSDSGFYLCAWEPGGYYNYGYTFGSGTRLTVV.

This clone was counted a few times. The chain employs TRBV7-9 and TRBJ1-1; D gene ambiguous. CDR3 size: 15 residues. Deletions cut 5 bases from V and 1 base from J, with 14 bases between. CDR1 is SEHNR, CDR2 FQNEAQ, per germline (reference sequence). CDR3 sequence: CASSDRAVSNTEAFF. As DNA, the CDR3 is TGTGCCAGCAGCGACCGAGCGGTATCGAACACTGAAGCTTTCTTT.